This T cell receptor (beta chain) appears in the sequencing data of a study of graft-versus-host responses after intestinal transplantation. Turning to the study itself: Recipients were given multivisceral, liver-intestinal, or isolated intestinal transplants.

Here immunoSEQ multiplex PCR was the method, and the copy in TCRdb shows in-frame clones only, minus some. The sample holds some 64,000 clones; 90% to 95% are singletons and the top ten take 1.7%. A remark on this clone: Its antigen is unknown.

The germline gives CDR1 SNHLY, CDR2 FYNNEI. With 7 bases clipped from V and 7 bases from J, the junction kept 5 bases outside the gene matches. This CDR3 has 13 amino acids. This chain connects TRBV2 to TRBJ1-4; 8 nucleotides align to TRBD1. This TCR came from a human donor who was the organ donor for an intestinal transplant. Sequencing used unstimulated CD8+ T cells sorted from spleen or lymph node cells, obtained before transplant. The CDR3 here is CASKGQGAEKLFF. The CDR3 DNA reads as TGTGCCAGCAAAGGACAGGGTGCTGAAAAACTGTTTTTT.